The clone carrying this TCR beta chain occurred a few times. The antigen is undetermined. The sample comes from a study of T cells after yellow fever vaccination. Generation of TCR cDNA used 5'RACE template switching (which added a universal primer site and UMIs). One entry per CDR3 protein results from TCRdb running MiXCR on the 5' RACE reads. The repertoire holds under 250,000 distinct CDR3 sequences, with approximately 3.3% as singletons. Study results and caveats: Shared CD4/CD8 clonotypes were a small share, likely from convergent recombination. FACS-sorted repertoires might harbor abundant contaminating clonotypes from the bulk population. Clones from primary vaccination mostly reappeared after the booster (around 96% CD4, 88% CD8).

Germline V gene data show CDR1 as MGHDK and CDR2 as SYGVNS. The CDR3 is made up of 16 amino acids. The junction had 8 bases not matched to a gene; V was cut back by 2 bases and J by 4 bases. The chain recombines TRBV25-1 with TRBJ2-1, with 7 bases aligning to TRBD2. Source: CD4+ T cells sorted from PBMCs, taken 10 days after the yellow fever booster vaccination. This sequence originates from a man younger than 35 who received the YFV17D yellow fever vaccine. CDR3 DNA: TGTGCCAGCAGTGAAGGGGGGGGAACCTATTACAATGAGCAGTTCTTC. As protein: CASSEGGGTYYNEQFF.